This passage covers 4 T cell receptor beta chains from one sample sequenced in a study of shared clonotypes between healthy human individuals. TCRdb keeps only in-frame clones here, not all; method: immunoSEQ multiplex PCR. The repertoire holds roughly 2.5 million clones, with 90% to 95% as singletons. The specimen sequenced was naive CD4+ T cells sorted from blood. Subset specified: CD45RA+ positively selected. These TCRs come from a man in his late teens or twenties in good health.

The J gene is TRBJ2-2, the V gene TRBV6-5; a weak D match, TRBD2 (5 bases). Deletions cut 8 bases from V and 1 base from J, with 14 bases between. CDR3 size: 15 residues. Germline assignment: CDR1 MNHEY and CDR2 SVGAGI. The CDR3 DNA follows: TGTGCCAGCTCCAGGAGAGGGAAGAACACCGGGGAGCTGTTTTTT. Encoded protein: CASSRRGKNTGELFF.

The chain is built from TRBV5-1 and TRBJ1-6, with D unresolved. Trimming took 0 bases from V and 0 from J, leaving 7 bases between them. This CDR3 is 16 amino acids long. Germline V CDR1 and CDR2: SGHRS, YFSETQ. In DNA form, the CDR3 reads TGCGCCAGCAGCTTGGAAGGAGGCTCCTATAATTCACCCCTCCACTTT. This codes for CASSLEGGSYNSPLHF.

The rearrangement joins TRBV7-2 to TRBJ2-5; the D is unclear. V lost 4 bases to trimming and J lost 1 base, with 13 bases between them. Germline lookup yields CDR1 SGHTA and CDR2 FQGNSA. The length of the CDR3 is 15 residues. The CDR3 region is CASSSSSRTQETQYF. The CDR3 DNA follows: TGTGCCAGCAGCTCCTCAAGTCGAACCCAAGAGACCCAGTACTTC.

The chain has TRBV18 and TRBJ2-2; D is possibly TRBD1 (5 bases). The germline V and J ends were trimmed by 5 bases and 5 bases, with 9 bases remaining between them. CDR3 length: 13 residues. Looked up from germline, CDR1 is KGHSH and CDR2 is LQKENI. CDR3 DNA sequence: TGTGCCAGCTCATGGGGCGAAACCGGGGAGCTGTTTTTT. Its translation: CASSWGETGELFF.